This TCR beta chain was captured by sequencing in a study of graft-versus-host responses after intestinal transplantation. For the study at large: Among the recipients, transplants were multivisceral, liver-intestinal, or isolated intestinal. Anti-thymocyte globulin was used for induction in all recipients, who then took tacrolimus and steroids for 2 to 4 years. Study results and caveats: Some GvH clones were seen earlier in gut or blood, suggesting intestinal origin. Allografts carried high graft-versus-host to host-versus-graft clonal ratios in patients having graft-donor T cell macrochimerism.

On this clone: Its antigen is not known.

Produced via immunoSEQ multiplex PCR; TCRdb's table is partial and in-frame only. The sample has about 93,000 clones; 85% to 95% are singletons. Per germline, CDR1 SGDLS and CDR2 YYNGEE. This CDR3 contains 15 residues. Losses at the gene ends were 0 bases for V and 4 bases for J; bases not matched to a gene: 5. The chain employs TRBV9 and TRBJ1-2; 8 bases fit TRBD1. Here the sequenced sample was unstimulated CD8+ T cells sorted from spleen or lymph node cells, taken before intestinal transplant. The receptor's source is a human donor who received an intestinal transplant. The DNA for the CDR3 is TGTGCCAGCAGCGTAGAGGCAGGGGGCGGCTATGGCTACACCTTC. Translation: CASSVEAGGGYGYTF.